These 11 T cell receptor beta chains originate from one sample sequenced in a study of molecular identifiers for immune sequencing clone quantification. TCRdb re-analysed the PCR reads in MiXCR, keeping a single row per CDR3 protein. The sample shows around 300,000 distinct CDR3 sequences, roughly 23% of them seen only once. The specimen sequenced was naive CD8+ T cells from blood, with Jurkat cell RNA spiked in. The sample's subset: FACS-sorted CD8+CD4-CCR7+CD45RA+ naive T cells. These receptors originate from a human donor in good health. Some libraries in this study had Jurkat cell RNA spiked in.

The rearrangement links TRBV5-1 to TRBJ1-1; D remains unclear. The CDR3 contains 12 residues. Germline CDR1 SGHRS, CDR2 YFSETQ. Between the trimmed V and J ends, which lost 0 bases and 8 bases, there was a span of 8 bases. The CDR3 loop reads CASSLGGREAFF. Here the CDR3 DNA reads TGCGCCAGCAGCTTGGGGGGTCGGGAAGCTTTCTTT.

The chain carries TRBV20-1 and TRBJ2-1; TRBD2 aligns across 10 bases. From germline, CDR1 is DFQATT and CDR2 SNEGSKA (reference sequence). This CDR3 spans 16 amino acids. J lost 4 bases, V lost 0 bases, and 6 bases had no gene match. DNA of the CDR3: TGCAGTGCTAGAGACTCCGGGACTAGCGTATACAATGAGCAGTTCTTC. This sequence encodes CSARDSGTSVYNEQFF.

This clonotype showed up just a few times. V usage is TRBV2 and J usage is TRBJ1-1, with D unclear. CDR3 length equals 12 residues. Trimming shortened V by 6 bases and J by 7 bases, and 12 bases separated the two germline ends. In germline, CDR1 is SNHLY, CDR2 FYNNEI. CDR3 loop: CASSPSFIEAFF. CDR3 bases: TGTGCCAGCAGCCCCTCTTTTATTGAAGCTTTCTTT.

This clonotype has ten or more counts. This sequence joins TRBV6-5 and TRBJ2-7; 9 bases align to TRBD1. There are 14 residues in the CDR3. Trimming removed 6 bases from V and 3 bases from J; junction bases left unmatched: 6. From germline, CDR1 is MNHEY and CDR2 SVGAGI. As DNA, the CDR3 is TGTGCCAGCAGCTCCGGGACAGGGTACTACGAGCAGTACTTC. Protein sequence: CASSSGTGYYEQYF.

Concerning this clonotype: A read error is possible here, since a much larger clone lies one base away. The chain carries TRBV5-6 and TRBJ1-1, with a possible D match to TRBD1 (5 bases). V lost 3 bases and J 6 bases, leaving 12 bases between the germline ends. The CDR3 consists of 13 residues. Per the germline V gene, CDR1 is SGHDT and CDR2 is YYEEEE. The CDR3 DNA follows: TGTGCCAGCAGCTGGTGGGGGGAGGCTGAAGCTTTCTTT. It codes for CASSWWGEAEAFF.

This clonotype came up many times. In nucleotides, the CDR3 is TGTGCCAGCGGGGACAGCTCCTACGAGCAGTACTTC. It is translated as CASGDSSYEQYF. This chain joins TRBV6-2 or TRBV6-3 and TRBJ2-7; 7 bases are shared with TRBD1. The junction had 1 base not matched to a gene; V was cut back by 8 bases and J by 0 bases. The CDR3 has 12 residues. CDR1 is MNHEY, CDR2 SVGEGT, per germline.

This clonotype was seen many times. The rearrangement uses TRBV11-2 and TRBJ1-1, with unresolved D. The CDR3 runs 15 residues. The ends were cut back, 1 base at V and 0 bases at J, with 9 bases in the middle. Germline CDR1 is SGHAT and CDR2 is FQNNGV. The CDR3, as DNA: TGTGCCAGCAGCTTAGTCGGCAGCATGAACACTGAAGCTTTCTTT. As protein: CASSLVGSMNTEAFF.

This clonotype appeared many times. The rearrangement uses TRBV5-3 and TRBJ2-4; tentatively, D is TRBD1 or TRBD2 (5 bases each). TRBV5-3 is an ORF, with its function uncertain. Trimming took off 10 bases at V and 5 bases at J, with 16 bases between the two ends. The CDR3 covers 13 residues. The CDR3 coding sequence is TGTGCCGCCAGTTCGAGGGGCCAAAACATTCAGTACTTC. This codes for CAASSRGQNIQYF.

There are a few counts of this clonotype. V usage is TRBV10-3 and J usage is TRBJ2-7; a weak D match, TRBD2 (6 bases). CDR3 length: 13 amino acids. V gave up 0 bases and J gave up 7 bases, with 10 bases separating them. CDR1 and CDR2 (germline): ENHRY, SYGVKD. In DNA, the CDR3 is TGTGCCATCAGTGAGTCTTGGGGGGAAGAGCAGTACTTC. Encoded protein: CAISESWGEEQYF.

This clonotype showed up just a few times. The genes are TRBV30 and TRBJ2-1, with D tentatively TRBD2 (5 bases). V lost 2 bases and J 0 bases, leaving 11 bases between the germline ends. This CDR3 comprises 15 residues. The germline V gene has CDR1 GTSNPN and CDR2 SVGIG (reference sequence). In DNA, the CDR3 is TGTGCCTGGAGTTTCGGGATGAGCTCCTACAATGAGCAGTTCTTC. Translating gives CAWSFGMSSYNEQFF.

CDR3 region: CAWGTSGGANEQFF. The CDR3 nucleotides are TGTGCCTGGGGTACTAGCGGGGGGGCAAATGAGCAGTTCTTC. The V and J genes are TRBV30 and TRBJ2-1; 13 bases fit TRBD2. V shed 5 bases, J shed 7 bases, and the junction held 5 bases outside the gene matches. Germline-derived CDR1 and CDR2 are GTSNPN and SVGIG (reference sequence). This CDR3 spans 14 amino acids.